This T cell receptor beta chain was found in a study of CD8 T cells in ankylosing spondylitis. Study results and caveats: Matched synovial fluid from ankylosing spondylitis patients was reported to be enriched for disease-linked clones. Among TCR beta sequences, a motif of roughly 8 highly homologous variants appeared characteristic of ankylosing spondylitis blood. Clones that were linked to disease were CD8+ and were relatively rare in peripheral blood.

This clonotype was observed many times. As yet, its antigen is unknown. In making TCR beta libraries, quantitative 5'-RACE with molecular barcodes was used. TCRdb passed the 5' RACE reads through MiXCR, listing each CDR3 protein once. The data contain some 42,000 distinct CDR3 sequences, roughly 2.5% of them singletons. Material: blood, either unsorted or a sorted T cell fraction (not recorded which). The TCR sequence derives from a male donor with ankylosing spondylitis or in good health (not recorded which).

The CDR3 here is CASSVDGNHNYEQYF. The CDR3 DNA reads TGTGCCAGCAGCGTAGACGGGAATCACAACTACGAGCAGTACTTC. V and J are TRBV9 and TRBJ2-7; possibly TRBD2 for D (5 bases). Trimming stripped 0 bases from V and 3 bases from J, with 13 bases between. The CDR3 is made up of 15 amino acids. The germline V gene has CDR1 SGDLS and CDR2 YYNGEE.